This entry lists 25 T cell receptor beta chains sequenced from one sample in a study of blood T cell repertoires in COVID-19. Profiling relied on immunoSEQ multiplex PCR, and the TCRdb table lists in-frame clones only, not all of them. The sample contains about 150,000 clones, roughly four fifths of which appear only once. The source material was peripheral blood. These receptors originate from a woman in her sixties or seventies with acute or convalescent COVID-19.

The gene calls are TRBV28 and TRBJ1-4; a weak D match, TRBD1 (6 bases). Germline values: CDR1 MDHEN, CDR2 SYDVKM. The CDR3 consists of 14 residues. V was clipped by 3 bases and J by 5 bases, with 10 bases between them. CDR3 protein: CASSFGGPNEKLFF. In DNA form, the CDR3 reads TGTGCCAGCAGTTTTGGGGGCCCCAATGAAAAACTGTTTTTT. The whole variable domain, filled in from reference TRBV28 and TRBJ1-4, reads DVKVTQSSRYLVKRTGEKVFLECVQDMDHENMFWYRQDPGLGLRLIYFSYDVKMKEKGDIPEGYSVSREKKERFSLILESASTNQTSMYLCASSFGGPNEKLFFGSGTQLSVL.

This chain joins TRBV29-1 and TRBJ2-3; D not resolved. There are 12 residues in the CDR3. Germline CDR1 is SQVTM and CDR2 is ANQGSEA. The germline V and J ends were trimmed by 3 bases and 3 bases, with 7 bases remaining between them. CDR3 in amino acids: CSVDPRTDTQYF. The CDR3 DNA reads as TGCAGCGTTGATCCCAGGACAGATACGCAGTATTTT.

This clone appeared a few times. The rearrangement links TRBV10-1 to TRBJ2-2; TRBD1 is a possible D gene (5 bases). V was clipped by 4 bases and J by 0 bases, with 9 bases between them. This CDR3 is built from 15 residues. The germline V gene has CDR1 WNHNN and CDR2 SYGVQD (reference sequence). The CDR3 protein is CASSAGHANTGELFF. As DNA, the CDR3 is TGCGCCAGCAGTGCAGGGCACGCGAACACCGGGGAGCTGTTTTTT.

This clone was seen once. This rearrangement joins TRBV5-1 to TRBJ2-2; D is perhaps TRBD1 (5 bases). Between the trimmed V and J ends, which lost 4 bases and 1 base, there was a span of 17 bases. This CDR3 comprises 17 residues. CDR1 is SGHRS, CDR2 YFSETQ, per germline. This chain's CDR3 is CASSPNQGSLNTGELFF. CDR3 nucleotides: TGCGCCAGCAGCCCCAATCAGGGATCCTTGAACACCGGGGAGCTGTTTTTT.

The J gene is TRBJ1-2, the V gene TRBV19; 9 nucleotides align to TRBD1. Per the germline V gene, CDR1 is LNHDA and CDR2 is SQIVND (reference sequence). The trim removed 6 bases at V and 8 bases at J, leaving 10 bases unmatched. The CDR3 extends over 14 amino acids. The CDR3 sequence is CASRRGQGTEGYTF. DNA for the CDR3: TGTGCCAGTAGACGGGGACAGGGCACGGAGGGCTACACCTTC.

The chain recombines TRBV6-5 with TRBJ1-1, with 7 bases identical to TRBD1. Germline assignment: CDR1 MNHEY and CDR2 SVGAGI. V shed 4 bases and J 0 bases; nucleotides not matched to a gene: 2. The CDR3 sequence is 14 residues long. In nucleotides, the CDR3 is TGTGCCAGCAGTTGGGACAGTCTGAACACTGAAGCTTTCTTT. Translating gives CASSWDSLNTEAFF.

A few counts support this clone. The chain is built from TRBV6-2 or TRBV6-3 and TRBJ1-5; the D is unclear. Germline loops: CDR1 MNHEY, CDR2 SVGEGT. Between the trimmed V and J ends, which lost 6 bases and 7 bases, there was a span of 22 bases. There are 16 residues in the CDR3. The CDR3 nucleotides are TGTGCCAGCAGCATAACCGTGATCTCTAGGGAGCAGCCCCAGCATTTT. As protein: CASSITVISREQPQHF.

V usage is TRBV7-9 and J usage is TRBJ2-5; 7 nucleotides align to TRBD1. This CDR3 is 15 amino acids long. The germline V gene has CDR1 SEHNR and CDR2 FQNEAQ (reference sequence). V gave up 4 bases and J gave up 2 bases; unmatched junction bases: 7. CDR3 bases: TGTGCCAGCAGCTCCCGGACAGGCCTTCAAGAGACCCAGTACTTC. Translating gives CASSSRTGLQETQYF.

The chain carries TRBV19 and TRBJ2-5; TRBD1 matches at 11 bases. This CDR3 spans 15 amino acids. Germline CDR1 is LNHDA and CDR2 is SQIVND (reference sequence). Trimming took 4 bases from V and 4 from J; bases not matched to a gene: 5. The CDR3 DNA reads TGTGCCAGTAGTAAGGGACAGGGGGTTGGAGAGACCCAGTACTTC. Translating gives CASSKGQGVGETQYF.

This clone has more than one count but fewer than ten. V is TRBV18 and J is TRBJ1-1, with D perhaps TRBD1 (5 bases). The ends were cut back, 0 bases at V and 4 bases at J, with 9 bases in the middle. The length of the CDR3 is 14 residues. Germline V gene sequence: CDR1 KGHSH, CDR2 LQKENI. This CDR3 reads CASSPPSQGTEAFF. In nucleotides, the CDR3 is TGTGCCAGCTCACCACCCTCCCAGGGCACTGAAGCTTTCTTT.

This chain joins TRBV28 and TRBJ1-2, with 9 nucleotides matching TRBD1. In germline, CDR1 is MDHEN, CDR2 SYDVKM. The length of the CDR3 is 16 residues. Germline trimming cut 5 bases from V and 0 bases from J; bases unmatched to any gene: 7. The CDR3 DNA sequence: TGTGCCAGCAGTGGGGGACAGGGCACTTCTAACTATGGCTACACCTTC. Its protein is CASSGGQGTSNYGYTF.

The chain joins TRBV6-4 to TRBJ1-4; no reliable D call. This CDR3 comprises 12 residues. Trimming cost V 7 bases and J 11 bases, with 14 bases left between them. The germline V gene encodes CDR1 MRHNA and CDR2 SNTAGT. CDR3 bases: TGTGCCAGCAATGAGGGAGCGGAGAAACTGTTTTTT. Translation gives CASNEGAEKLFF.

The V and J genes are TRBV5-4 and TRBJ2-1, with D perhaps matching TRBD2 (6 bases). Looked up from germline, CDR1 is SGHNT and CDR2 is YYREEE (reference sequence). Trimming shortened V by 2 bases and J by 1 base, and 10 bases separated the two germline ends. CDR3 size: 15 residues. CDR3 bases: TGTGCCAGCAGCTTAGGAGGGAGGTCCTACAATGAGCAGTTCTTC. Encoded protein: CASSLGGRSYNEQFF.

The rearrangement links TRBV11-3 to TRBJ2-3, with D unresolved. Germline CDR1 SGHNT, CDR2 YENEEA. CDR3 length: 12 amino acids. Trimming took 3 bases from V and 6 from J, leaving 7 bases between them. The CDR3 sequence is CASSLQADTQYF. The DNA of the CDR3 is TGTGCCAGCAGCTTGCAGGCCGATACGCAGTATTTT.

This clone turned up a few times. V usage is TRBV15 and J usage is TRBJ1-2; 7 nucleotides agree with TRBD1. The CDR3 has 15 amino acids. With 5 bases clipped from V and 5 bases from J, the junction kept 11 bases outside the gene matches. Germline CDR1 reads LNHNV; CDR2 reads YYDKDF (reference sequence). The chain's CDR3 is CATSARTGALYGYTF. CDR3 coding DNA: TGTGCCACCAGCGCCCGTACAGGGGCCCTATATGGCTACACCTTC.

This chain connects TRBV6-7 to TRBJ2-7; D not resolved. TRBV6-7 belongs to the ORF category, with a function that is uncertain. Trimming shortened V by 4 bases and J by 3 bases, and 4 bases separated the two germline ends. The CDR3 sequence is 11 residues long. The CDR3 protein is CASSSHYEQYV. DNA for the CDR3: TGTGCCAGCAGTTCCCACTACGAGCAGTACGTC.

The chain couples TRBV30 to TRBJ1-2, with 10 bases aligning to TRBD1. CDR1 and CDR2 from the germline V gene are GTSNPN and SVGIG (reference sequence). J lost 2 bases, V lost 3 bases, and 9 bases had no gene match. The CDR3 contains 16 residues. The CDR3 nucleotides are TGTGCCTGGAGACGACAGGGGGCGCTTTTAAACTATGGCTACACCTTC. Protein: CAWRRQGALLNYGYTF.

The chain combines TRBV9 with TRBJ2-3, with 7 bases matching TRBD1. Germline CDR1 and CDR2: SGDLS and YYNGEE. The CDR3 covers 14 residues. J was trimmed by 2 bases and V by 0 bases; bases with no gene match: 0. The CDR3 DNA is TGTGCCAGCAGCGTAGAGGGGGCCACAGATACGCAGTATTTT. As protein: CASSVEGATDTQYF.

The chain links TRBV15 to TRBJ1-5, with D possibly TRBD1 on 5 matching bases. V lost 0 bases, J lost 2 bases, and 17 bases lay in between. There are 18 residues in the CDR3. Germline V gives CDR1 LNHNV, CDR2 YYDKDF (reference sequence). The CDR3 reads CATSRDSNTGVGNQPQHF. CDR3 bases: TGTGCCACCAGCAGAGACAGCAATACAGGAGTTGGCAATCAGCCCCAGCATTTT.

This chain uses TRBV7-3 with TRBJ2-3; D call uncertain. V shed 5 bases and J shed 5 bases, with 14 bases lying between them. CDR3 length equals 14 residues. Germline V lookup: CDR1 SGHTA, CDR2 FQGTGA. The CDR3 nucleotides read TGTGCCAGCAGCGGCAGCCGGGTGGGAGATACGCAGTATTTT. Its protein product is CASSGSRVGDTQYF.

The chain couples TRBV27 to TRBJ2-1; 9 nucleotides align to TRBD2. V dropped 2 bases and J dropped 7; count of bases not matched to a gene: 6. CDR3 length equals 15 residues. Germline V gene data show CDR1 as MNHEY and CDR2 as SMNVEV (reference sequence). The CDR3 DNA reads TGTGCCAGCAGTTTACGGCGGGGGGGCGAGAATGAGCAGTTCTTC. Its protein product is CASSLRRGGENEQFF.

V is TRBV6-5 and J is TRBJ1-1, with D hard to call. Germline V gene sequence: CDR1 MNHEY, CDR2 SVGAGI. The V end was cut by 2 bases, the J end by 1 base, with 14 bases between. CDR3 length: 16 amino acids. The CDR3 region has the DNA TGTGCCAGCAGTTACCGCCCTCGGGGAGAGAACACTGAAGCTTTCTTT. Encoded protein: CASSYRPRGENTEAFF.

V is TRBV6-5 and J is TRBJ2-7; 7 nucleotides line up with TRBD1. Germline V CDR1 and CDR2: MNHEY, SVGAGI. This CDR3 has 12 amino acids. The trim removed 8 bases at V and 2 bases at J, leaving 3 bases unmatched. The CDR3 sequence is CASSDRAYEQYV. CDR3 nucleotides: TGTGCCAGCTCTGACAGGGCCTACGAGCAGTACGTC.

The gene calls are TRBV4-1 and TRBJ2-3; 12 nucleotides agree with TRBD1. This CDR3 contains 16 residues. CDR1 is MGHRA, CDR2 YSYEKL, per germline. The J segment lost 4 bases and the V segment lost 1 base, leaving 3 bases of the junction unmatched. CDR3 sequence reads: CASSQVGQGAADTQYF. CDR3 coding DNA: TGCGCCAGCAGCCAAGTGGGACAGGGGGCTGCAGATACGCAGTATTTT.

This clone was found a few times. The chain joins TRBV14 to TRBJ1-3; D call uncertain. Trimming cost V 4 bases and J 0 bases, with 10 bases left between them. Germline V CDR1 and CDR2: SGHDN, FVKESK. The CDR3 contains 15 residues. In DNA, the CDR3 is TGTGCCAGCAGCCGAGACGGTCTCTCTGGAAACACCATATATTTT. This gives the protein CASSRDGLSGNTIYF.